This note documents a single TCR beta chain sequence. Antigen specificity is unknown. Trimming removed 4 bases from V and 4 bases from J; junction bases left unmatched: 4. The CDR3 runs to 14 residues. Germline CDR1 reads SGHRS; CDR2 reads YFSETQ. The data belong to a study of radiation and T cells in renal cell carcinoma. Broader study findings: Top tumor clonotypes rose in blood 2 weeks post-radiation, then contracted. Baseline intratumoral clonotype presence is unknown without pretreatment biopsies.

Assay: immunoSEQ multiplex PCR; the TCRdb copy retains only in-frame clones and omits some. The sample has roughly 80,000 clones; over 80% are singletons. The time point was: blood 4 weeks post-SBRT, at nephrectomy. The treatment here: 15 Gy SBRT to primary tumor, nephrectomy 4 weeks later. Nephrectomy followed 15 Gy stereotactic body radiation by 4 weeks. This renal cell carcinoma was of the clear cell type. This rearrangement joins TRBV5-1 to TRBJ2-2; 7 nucleotides line up with TRBD1. The source was blood, collected from a patient whose treatment included radiotherapy and nephrectomy. The source is a woman in her fifties or sixties with renal cell carcinoma. The CDR3 DNA reads as TGCGCCAGCAGCCAAACAGGGGTCACCGGGGAGCTGTTTTTT. Translating it yields CASSQTGVTGELFF.